This TCR beta chain stems from a study of beta chain features in type 1 diabetes (dated 2018 in TCRdb). For the study in its entirety: Mean age, gender distribution, total cell number and subset yield were not different between patients and healthy donors. A total of 85 million to 140 million sorted cells were examined across all samples, and a strong correlation was observed between cell number per subset and RNA yield. In the study, recently diagnosed type 1 diabetes patients and matched healthy donors were compared on the TCRB repertoires of their sorted circulating CD4+ T cell subsets. Whereas all 28 donors provided naive and central memory subsets, regulatory and stem cell-like memory subsets were isolated from just 8 patients and roughly 8 healthy donors. What the authors observed across the whole study: Type 1 diabetes patients showed a moderate but significant shortening of TCRB CDR3 length in all four CD4+ subsets. Shorter templates might be favored by PCR, yet because patient and control samples were amplified and corrected together, any such skew would affect both groups equally. Only small numbers of individuals were included in the HLA sub-analyses, which left unresolved whether HLA type had any influence on TCRB rearrangement. At VDJ recombination sites, patients with type 1 diabetes made fewer insertions and deleted more nucleotides, a pattern implying thymic rearrangement abnormalities. The naive, central memory and regulatory TCRB repertoires appeared to resemble one another more closely among patients than among healthy donors. Sequencing cDNA rather than genomic DNA could over-represent highly expressing activated cells, although activation and CD3 levels did not differ between groups.

Each donor gave one peripheral blood draw, approximately 110 mL on average, collected into heparinised tubes. A BD FACSAria II and a panel including CD45RO, CCR7, CD25, CD127, CD95 and CD27 were used to sort naive, central memory, regulatory and stem cell-like memory CD4+ T cells. Every sorted population had a purity above 95%. PBMCs were separated immediately by Lymphoprep density gradient centrifugation and were stained directly, without being cultured. So that batch effects would be minimized, each experiment stained and sorted samples in pairs, pairing one healthy donor with one patient. Based on the germline V gene (reference sequence), the CDR1 and CDR2 sequences are SEHNR and FQNEAQ. The CDR3 numbers 14 residues from cysteine through phenylalanine. The read is trimmed to its CDR3 DNA, 42 bases read in frame from base 1. Trimming leaves V shorter by 6 bases and J shorter by 5 bases, with the junction holding 7 bases beyond the gene matches.

The entire amount of isolated RNA was reverse transcribed using the High Capacity cDNA Reverse Transcription Kit, so the sequenced TCRB transcripts were expressed ones. Deep immunoSEQ sequencing was applied to naive, central memory and regulatory T cell samples, giving an average of roughly 3.5 million total reads per sample. Sorted cells were lysed in RLT buffer and RNA was extracted with DNase-treated RNeasy Micro or Mini kits, depending on cell number. To prevent cross-contamination, each cell subset was processed individually, whereas patient and healthy donor samples were processed jointly. The immunoSEQ multiplex PCR was used to amplify TCRB sequences from cDNA, yielding 87-bp fragments that span the CDR3 region. Sequencing of the amplicons was done on the Illumina HiSeq platform. Processing in the source paper ran as follows. Synthetic template baselines were used to correct PCR bias computationally, reads within Hamming distance 2 were collapsed, and singletons that could not be merged were discarded. Reads were aligned against IMGT to assign V, D and J genes, CDR3 length and insertions or deletions at six rearrangement sites. Within each subset, clonotype counts were normalized to sorted cell number, and only after that were true diversity and Gini coefficients computed with the tcR R package. The overlap coefficient, calculated on TCRB nucleotide sequences, was used to quantify repertoire sharing. As a proxy for the pre-selection repertoire, out-of-frame TCRB sequences from naive cells were analyzed. TCRdb's version of the immuneACCESS table is confined to in-frame rearrangements and falls short of the full clone set. An unresolved V gene accounts for under half of the shortfall where checked; the remainder is of unknown origin. The V and J calls and clone size come from that table; D and trimming were worked out from the DNA. A total of 600,000 or so clones appear in this sample, around 15% of them only once. Of the sample, 0.035% to 0.04% falls within the top ten clones.

This clone was counted between two and nine times. There is no known antigen for this receptor. There are no base qualities to consult, and no much larger clone falls within one base. This chain joins TRBV7-9 to TRBJ2-5; 9 junctional bases match TRBD1. The TCR originated in a man aged 18 to 29 with type 1 diabetes. The specimen was naive CD4+ T cells from blood. Sample cell subset or site, as interpreted from the label and publication: true naive CD4+ T cells. This receptor has the CDR3 CASRSTGGGETQYF. The nucleotide sequence is given as TGTGCCAGCAGAAGTACAGGGGGCGGTGAGACCCAGTACTTC.